These T cell receptor beta chains were read from a single sample in a study of blood T cell repertoires in COVID-19. Libraries were prepared by immunoSEQ multiplex PCR; TCRdb keeps only in-frame clonotypes and omits some of them. Found here are roughly 75,000 clones, 80% to 90% of them singletons; the top ten hold about 6.5%. Sample: peripheral blood. Source of these receptors: a man older than 75 with COVID-19, enrolled during active disease. The CDR3 runs from the conserved cysteine through the conserved F or W. The order of the fields is D gene, clone size, V gene, J gene, CDR3 DNA, CDR3 protein. D genes are given only for firm matches. Clone size is shown for a subset of rows, as once, few, many or a class of expanded clone.

D gene: -; clone size: -; V gene: TRBV27; J gene: TRBJ1-2; CDR3 DNA: TGTGCCAGCAGTTTAAGAGGGGGTGGCTATGGCTACACCTTC; CDR3 protein: CASSLRGGGYGYTF
D gene: -; clone size: -; V gene: TRBV27; J gene: TRBJ2-4; CDR3 DNA: TGTGCCAGCAGCCACCGACAGACCAAAAACATTCAGTACTTC; CDR3 protein: CASSHRQTKNIQYF
D gene: -; clone size: -; V gene: TRBV4-1; J gene: TRBJ2-1; CDR3 DNA: TGCGCCAGCAGCCAAGAGGGCGGGGCCCCCGCCTACAATGAGCAGTTCTTC; CDR3 protein: CASSQEGGAPAYNEQFF
D gene: TRBD1; clone size: -; V gene: TRBV29-1; J gene: TRBJ1-1; CDR3 DNA: TGCAGCGTTCACAGGGGAAAGACTGAAGCTTTCTTT; CDR3 protein: CSVHRGKTEAFF
D gene: TRBD1; clone size: -; V gene: TRBV5-1; J gene: TRBJ2-1; CDR3 DNA: TGCGCCAGCAGCTTACCCGGGACAGGGGGCAATGAGCAGTTCTTC; CDR3 protein: CASSLPGTGGNEQFF
D gene: -; clone size: -; V gene: TRBV6-5; J gene: TRBJ1-2; CDR3 DNA: TGTGCCAGCAGTTCGGCCCGGACAGCCTATGGCTACACCTTC; CDR3 protein: CASSSARTAYGYTF
D gene: TRBD1; clone size: -; V gene: TRBV19; J gene: TRBJ1-6; CDR3 DNA: TGTGCCAGTAGCCCAGGACAGGGAAGGTCACCCCTCCACTTT; CDR3 protein: CASSPGQGRSPLHF
D gene: -; clone size: -; V gene: TRBV24-1; J gene: TRBJ2-3; CDR3 DNA: TGTGCCACCAGTGTAGCAGATACGCAGTATTTT; CDR3 protein: CATSVADTQYF
D gene: TRBD1; clone size: -; V gene: TRBV29-1; J gene: TRBJ1-3; CDR3 DNA: TGCAGCGTCCTGACAGGGGGCTCTGGAAACACCATATATTTT; CDR3 protein: CSVLTGGSGNTIYF
D gene: TRBD1; clone size: -; V gene: TRBV7-6; J gene: TRBJ1-1; CDR3 DNA: TGTGCCAGCAGCTTAGGAGTGGGACAGGGTCTCACTGAAGCTTTCTTT; CDR3 protein: CASSLGVGQGLTEAFF
D gene: -; clone size: once; V gene: TRBV9; J gene: TRBJ1-4; CDR3 DNA: TGTGCCAGCAGCGCCTCGACGGAGACTCCGGGAAAACTGTTTTTT; CDR3 protein: CASSASTETPGKLFF
D gene: -; clone size: -; V gene: TRBV6-2/TRBV6-3; J gene: TRBJ1-2; CDR3 DNA: TGTGCCAGCAGTTACGTTCGTGGGGGCCTTAACTATGGCTACACCTTC; CDR3 protein: CASSYVRGGLNYGYTF
D gene: TRBD1; clone size: -; V gene: TRBV5-6; J gene: TRBJ2-3; CDR3 DNA: TGTGCCAGCAGCGTAACTCAGGGGGATCTGGATACGCAGTATTTT; CDR3 protein: CASSVTQGDLDTQYF
D gene: -; clone size: -; V gene: TRBV18; J gene: TRBJ1-4; CDR3 DNA: TGTGCCAGCTCACCTAGGACAGCGAATGAAAAACTGTTTTTT; CDR3 protein: CASSPRTANEKLFF
D gene: TRBD1; clone size: once; V gene: TRBV11-2; J gene: TRBJ2-5; CDR3 DNA: TGTGCCAGCAGCCCAACTACAGGGGTCCAAGAGACCCAGTACTTC; CDR3 protein: CASSPTTGVQETQYF
D gene: -; clone size: -; V gene: TRBV2; J gene: TRBJ2-3; CDR3 DNA: TGTGCCAGCAGCGACCAGCGCGGTGATACGCAGTATTTT; CDR3 protein: CASSDQRGDTQYF
D gene: TRBD1; clone size: -; V gene: TRBV23-1; J gene: TRBJ1-5; CDR3 DNA: TGCGCCAGCAAGCAACAGGGGACTCATATCGATAGCAATCAGCCCCAGCATTTT; CDR3 protein: CASKQQGTHIDSNQPQHF
D gene: TRBD1; clone size: -; V gene: TRBV6-4; J gene: TRBJ1-2; CDR3 DNA: TGTGCCAGCAGTGACCCTCAGGGGGTAGTAGCTAACTATGGCTACACCTTC; CDR3 protein: CASSDPQGVVANYGYTF
D gene: TRBD2; clone size: -; V gene: TRBV12-5; J gene: TRBJ2-7; CDR3 DNA: TGTGCTAGTGATTTAGCGGGGGCCAACTCCTACGAGCAGTACTTC; CDR3 protein: CASDLAGANSYEQYF
D gene: TRBD1; clone size: -; V gene: TRBV5-4; J gene: TRBJ2-3; CDR3 DNA: TGTGCCAGCAGCTCGCCCGGGACAGGGAATACAGATACGCAGTATTTT; CDR3 protein: CASSSPGTGNTDTQYF
D gene: TRBD2; clone size: -; V gene: TRBV2; J gene: TRBJ2-5; CDR3 DNA: TGTGCCAGCAGCCTCATCCCTCACTTAGCGGGGGGACAAGAGACCCAGTACTTC; CDR3 protein: CASSLIPHLAGGQETQYF
D gene: -; clone size: -; V gene: TRBV14; J gene: TRBJ2-5; CDR3 DNA: TGTGCCAGCAGCGGATGGACAGCAGTTCAAGAGACCCAGTACTTC; CDR3 protein: CASSGWTAVQETQYF
D gene: -; clone size: -; V gene: TRBV19; J gene: TRBJ1-2; CDR3 DNA: TGTGCCAGTAAAGCACAGACTAAAGCTAACTATGGCTACACCTTC; CDR3 protein: CASKAQTKANYGYTF
D gene: TRBD1; clone size: -; V gene: TRBV7-9; J gene: TRBJ2-3; CDR3 DNA: TGTGCCAGCACCGGGACAGGGAGTACAGATACGCAGTATTTT; CDR3 protein: CASTGTGSTDTQYF
D gene: -; clone size: -; V gene: TRBV4-2; J gene: TRBJ1-5; CDR3 DNA: TGTGCCAGCAGCCAAACAAATCAGCCCCAGCATTTT; CDR3 protein: CASSQTNQPQHF
D gene: TRBD2; clone size: -; V gene: TRBV5-1; J gene: TRBJ2-5; CDR3 DNA: TGCGCCAGCAGCTTGGCCGGGGGGAACGTCGGGGAGACCCAGTACTTC; CDR3 protein: CASSLAGGNVGETQYF
D gene: -; clone size: once; V gene: TRBV6-6; J gene: TRBJ1-4; CDR3 DNA: TGTGCCAGCGCGAGGGGGGGGACTAATGAAAAACTGTTTTTT; CDR3 protein: CASARGGTNEKLFF